This TCR beta chain was retrieved from a study of T-cell memory formation after mild COVID-19. Each CDR3 protein gets one entry after TCRdb re-called the 5' RACE reads with MiXCR. This sample has 250,000 to 350,000 distinct CDR3 sequences; around 15% occur once, and the top ten carry 20% to 25%. The sample was PBMCs or a T cell subset sorted from them (not recorded which). The source of this sequence is a man between 18 and 29 years old who had mild COVID-19 (a few samples of this study predate the infection). Cell type and time point are not known.

CDR3 amino acids: CASSSRKTGVYEQYV. CDR3 coding DNA: TGTGCCAGCAGCTCCCGAAAAACAGGGGTCTACGAGCAGTACGTC. The V gene is TRBV21-1, the J gene TRBJ2-7; the table gives TRBD1 as D, unverified against the DNA. TRBV21-1 is annotated as a pseudogene. The CDR3 totals 15 residues.